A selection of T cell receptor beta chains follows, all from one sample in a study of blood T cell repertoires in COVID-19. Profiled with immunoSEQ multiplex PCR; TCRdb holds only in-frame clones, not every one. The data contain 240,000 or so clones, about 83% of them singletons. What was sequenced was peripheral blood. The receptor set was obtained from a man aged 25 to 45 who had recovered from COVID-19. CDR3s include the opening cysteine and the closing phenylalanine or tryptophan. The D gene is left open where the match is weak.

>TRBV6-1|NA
CASSEIPGDSGNTIYF
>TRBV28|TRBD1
CASSLFQDRGPLHF
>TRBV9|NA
CASSAPGHTNEKLFF
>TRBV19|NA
CASTRGPGEGANYGYTF
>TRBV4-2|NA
CASSTTGVLVETQYF
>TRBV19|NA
CASSIDLTANSPLHF
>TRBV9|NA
CASSVEGGMNTEAFF
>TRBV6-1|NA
CASSEVRVFSEKLFF
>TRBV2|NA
CASRERWGENTEAFF
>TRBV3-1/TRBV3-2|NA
CASSGAAGAKDGYTF
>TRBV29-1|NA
CSVRPEETQYF
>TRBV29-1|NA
CSVEFRVNTEAFF
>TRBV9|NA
CASSVGGLRTNEKLFF
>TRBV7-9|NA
CASSLGSEGQETQYF
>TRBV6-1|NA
CASSESGVGSSYNEQFF
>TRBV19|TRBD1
CASSFGTDIRGAKNIQYF
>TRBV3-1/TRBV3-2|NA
CASSPQWSGNEQFF
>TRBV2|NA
CASSEIGAQGNQPQHF
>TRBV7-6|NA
CASSFRGAGETQYF
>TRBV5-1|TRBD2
CASSQGTSGGPTDTQYF
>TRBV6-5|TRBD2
CASRGTSGAPYEQYF
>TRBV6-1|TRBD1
CASSEDRGTEAFF
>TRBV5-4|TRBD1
CASSAYRGTQPQHF
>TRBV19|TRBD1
CASTPRDSPYGYTF
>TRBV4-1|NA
CASSQISRWPGQPQHF
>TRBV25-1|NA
CASSEWSAGRITEAFF
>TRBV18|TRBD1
CASSPPSTGGTTGELFF
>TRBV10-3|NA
CAISEYRDGYTF
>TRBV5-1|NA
CASSRGGLNTEAFF
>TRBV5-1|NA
CASSLQGSDTEAFF
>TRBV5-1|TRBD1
CASSATGVGETQYF
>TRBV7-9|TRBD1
CASSSTPGQGNEKLFF
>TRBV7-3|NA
CASSLQGMNTEAFF
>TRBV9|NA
CASSTGPGDTEAFF
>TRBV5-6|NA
CASSLALRGRNNEQFF
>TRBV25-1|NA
CASSEFVKGSSGELFF
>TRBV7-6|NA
CASSSNYEQYF
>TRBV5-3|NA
CARRYHGARNTEAFF